Given below is one T cell receptor (beta chain) in context. Trimming took off 2 bases at V and 5 bases at J, with 24 bases between the two ends. The CDR3 consists of 18 residues. CDR1 is SNHLY and CDR2 is FYNNEI in the germline V gene. These data belong to a study of blood T cell repertoires in COVID-19. In the study overall: Donors in the United States, Italy and Spain gave samples during acute or convalescent COVID-19. T cells, B-cell-depleted T cells, or PBMCs supplied cDNA or gDNA.

Authors' methods: It was from reference gene primer amplification that nucleated cell counts were estimated. Libraries were prepared by immunoSEQ multiplex PCR; TCRdb keeps only in-frame clonotypes and omits some of them. The V and J calls and clone size come from that table; D and trimming were worked out from the DNA. This table holds more than 60,000 clones, about 87% found once. V usage is TRBV2 and J usage is TRBJ1-1; no definite D call. The sequencing sample was made of peripheral blood. The clonotype comes from a man aged 60 to 69 with acute or convalescent COVID-19. The CDR3 protein is CASSENPVPTGVSTEAFF. In nucleotides, the CDR3 is TGTGCCAGCAGTGAAAATCCAGTTCCCACCGGGGTATCTACTGAAGCTTTCTTT.